These 25 T cell receptor beta chains share one sample of origin, sequenced in a study of cytomegalovirus exposure and HLA in healthy donors. PCR involved 60 Vbeta and 13 Jbeta primers. The data were produced by immunoSEQ multiplex PCR, yet TCRdb's version contains in-frame clones alone and is incomplete. The repertoire consists of roughly 190,000 clones, with 79% occurring once and the leading ten covering under 2%. Sequenced input: PBMCs. These receptors came from a girl aged 10 to 17 in good health and CMV-seropositive.

This rearrangement joins TRBV28 to TRBJ1-2, with a weak D call TRBD1 (5 bases). Germline lookup yields CDR1 MDHEN and CDR2 SYDVKM. The V end was cut by 3 bases, the J end by 8 bases, with 19 bases between. CDR3 length: 15 residues. DNA for the CDR3: TGTGCCAGCAGTTTTAGAACGTTGGGGCTCGGAGGCTACACCTTC. Translating it yields CASSFRTLGLGGYTF.

This clone was detected only once. The rearrangement uses TRBV27 and TRBJ1-2, with TRBD1 matching 11 bases. V lost 5 bases and J lost 6; bases outside the gene matches: 8. The CDR3 is 15 residues long. Germline-derived CDR1 and CDR2 are MNHEY and SMNVEV (reference sequence). The CDR3 here is CASSLQGQGGNGYTF. Here the CDR3 DNA reads TGTGCCAGCAGTCTACAGGGACAGGGGGGAAATGGCTACACCTTC.

This sequence joins TRBV2 and TRBJ2-1, with D perhaps TRBD1 (5 bases). Per the germline V gene, CDR1 is SNHLY and CDR2 is FYNNEI. The CDR3 spans 12 residues. V was trimmed by 6 bases and J by 8 bases, leaving 11 bases between them. The CDR3 sequence is CASRLQGHEQFF. CDR3 DNA sequence: TGTGCCAGCAGACTGCAGGGCCATGAGCAGTTCTTC.

The chain carries TRBV13 and TRBJ2-2; TRBD1 agrees at 8 bases. The V segment lost 5 bases and the J segment 7 bases; nucleotides outside the gene matches: 3. Per the germline V gene, CDR1 is PRHDT and CDR2 is FYEKMQ (reference sequence). The CDR3 is 13 residues long. The CDR3 sequence is CASSPDRVGELFF. Written as DNA, the CDR3 is TGTGCCAGCAGCCCGGACAGGGTCGGGGAGCTGTTTTTT.

The chain couples TRBV30 to TRBJ2-7, with D perhaps TRBD2 (5 bases). V was trimmed by 2 bases and J by 2 bases, leaving 10 bases between them. The CDR3 is 13 amino acids. Per the germline V gene, CDR1 is GTSNPN and CDR2 is SVGIG (reference sequence). The CDR3 nucleotides are TGTGCCTGGAGTCGAGGGAGTCCCTACGAGCAGTACTTC. Amino acid sequence: CAWSRGSPYEQYF.

This chain uses TRBV11-2 with TRBJ2-2, with D perhaps matching TRBD1 (6 bases). V gave up 7 bases and J gave up 7 bases, with 16 bases separating them. The CDR3 is made up of 14 amino acids. Germline V lookup: CDR1 SGHAT, CDR2 FQNNGV. The CDR3 region has the DNA TGTGCCAGCACCTACATTCGAGGGGGCGGGGAGCTGTTTTTT. As protein: CASTYIRGGGELFF.

The chain links TRBV27 to TRBJ1-5; 7 bases line up with TRBD1. V was clipped by 4 bases and J by 6 bases; unmatched bases: 15. The CDR3 extends over 17 amino acids. The germline V gene encodes CDR1 MNHEY and CDR2 SMNVEV (reference sequence). The CDR3 loop reads CASSYYGQTGRSQPQHF. In nucleotides, the CDR3 is TGTGCCAGCAGTTACTACGGCCAGACAGGGAGAAGTCAGCCCCAGCATTTT.

The CDR3 bases are TGCGCCAGCAGTGAGAGGGGCGGGGACTCCTACGAGCAGTACTTC. Amino acid sequence: CASSERGGDSYEQYF. J is TRBJ2-7 and V is TRBV10-1; D perhaps matches TRBD2 (6 bases). This CDR3 region has 15 residues. Trimming took 2 bases from V and 0 from J, leaving 11 bases between them. Germline V gene lookup returns CDR1 WNHNN and CDR2 SYGVQD (reference sequence).

CDR3 nucleotide sequence: TGTGCCTGGAGTGTTACGAGCGGGGGCCAAGAGACCCAGTACTTC. It is translated as CAWSVTSGGQETQYF. V is TRBV30 and J is TRBJ2-5; 8 bases map to TRBD2. The germline CDR1 and CDR2 sequences are GTSNPN and SVGIG (reference sequence). The trim removed 0 bases at V and 1 base at J, leaving 4 bases unmatched. The CDR3 has 15 residues. The full variable domain, completed using reference TRBV30 and TRBJ2-5, is SQTIHQWPATLVQPVGSPLSLECTVEGTSNPNLYWYRQAAGRGLQLLFYSVGIGQISSEVPQNLSASRPQDRQFILSSKKLLLSDSGFYLCAWSVTSGGQETQYFGPGTRLLVL.

This chain connects TRBV9 to TRBJ1-1; D uncertain. Germline V lookup: CDR1 SGDLS, CDR2 YYNGEE. There are 16 residues in the CDR3. Trimming took off 4 bases at V and 0 bases at J, with 16 bases between the two ends. This CDR3 is CASSPPINLMNTEAFF. CDR3 DNA sequence: TGTGCCAGCAGCCCACCTATCAATTTAATGAACACTGAAGCTTTCTTT.

The chain employs TRBV27 and TRBJ2-5; TRBD2 matches 15 bases. The CDR3 is made up of 17 amino acids. V shed 6 bases, J shed 1 base, and the junction held 6 bases outside the gene matches. Germline assignment: CDR1 MNHEY and CDR2 SMNVEV (reference sequence). CDR3 region: CASRMGLAGGSQETQYF. In DNA, the CDR3 is TGTGCCAGCAGGATGGGACTAGCGGGGGGTAGCCAAGAGACCCAGTACTTC.

This clone was seen only a few times. The chain joins TRBV12-5 to TRBJ1-5; D gene uncertain. The CDR3 contains 16 residues. V gave up 7 bases and J gave up 0 bases, with 16 bases separating them. Germline CDR1 and CDR2: LGHNT and FRNRAP. The CDR3 DNA follows: TGTGCTAGTGTTTCCCGCGGCGGAGATAGCAATCAGCCCCAGCATTTT. Translation: CASVSRGGDSNQPQHF.

The V gene is TRBV10-2, the J gene TRBJ1-2; D call uncertain. The CDR3 has 15 amino acids. Germline values: CDR1 WSHSY, CDR2 SAAADI. V was cut by 2 bases and J by 2 bases, with 12 bases left in between. CDR3 residues: CASSEVRVPNYGYTF. The CDR3 nucleotides are TGCGCCAGCAGTGAGGTTAGAGTCCCCAACTATGGCTACACCTTC.

The chain combines TRBV5-1 with TRBJ1-3, with 8 bases identical to TRBD1. Per the germline V gene, CDR1 is SGHRS and CDR2 is YFSETQ. Losses at the gene ends were 4 bases for V and 3 bases for J; bases not matched to a gene: 3. The CDR3 is 14 amino acids. The chain's CDR3 is CASSATGDGNTIYF. CDR3 coding DNA: TGCGCCAGCAGCGCGACAGGGGATGGAAACACCATATATTTT.

The V gene is TRBV4-3, the J gene TRBJ2-1, with 8 bases lining up with TRBD2. Trimming removed 1 base from V and 4 bases from J; junction bases left unmatched: 6. The CDR3 has 16 amino acids. Germline lookup yields CDR1 LGHNA and CDR2 YSLEER. CDR3 DNA: TGCGCCAGCAGCCAAGGCGGGGGGCCCGCATACAATGAGCAGTTCTTC. Its protein product is CASSQGGGPAYNEQFF.

The rearrangement links TRBV19 to TRBJ1-3; D is ambiguous. The V gene's germline CDR1 is LNHDA and CDR2 SQIVND (reference sequence). Trimming took 3 bases from V and 0 from J, leaving 9 bases between them. This CDR3 spans 15 amino acids. In nucleotides, the CDR3 is TGTGCCAGTAGTATGGTGGGGAGCTCTGGAAACACCATATATTTT. This sequence encodes CASSMVGSSGNTIYF.

The chain has TRBV5-1 and TRBJ2-3; 10 nucleotides line up with TRBD2. The CDR3 covers 14 residues. After removal of 3 bases from V and 5 bases from J, the junction contained 3 bases not matched to a gene. From germline, CDR1 is SGHRS and CDR2 YFSETQ. CDR3 in amino acids: CASSSGTSEDTQYF. CDR3 nucleotide sequence: TGCGCCAGCAGCTCCGGGACTAGCGAAGATACGCAGTATTTT.

This sequence joins TRBV7-2 and TRBJ2-7, with D perhaps TRBD1 (6 bases). The CDR3 sequence is 13 residues long. The germline CDR1 and CDR2 sequences are SGHTA and FQGNSA. Trimming stripped 5 bases from V and 6 bases from J, with 14 bases between. In DNA form, the CDR3 reads TGTGCCAGCAGCCGTGGACAGCCCCCCGAGCAGTACTTC. Its protein product is CASSRGQPPEQYF.

J is TRBJ2-5 and V is TRBV29-1; possibly TRBD2 for D (6 bases). The CDR3 has 13 residues. Trimming left V 2 bases short and J 5 bases short, with 12 bases between. The V gene's germline CDR1 is SQVTM and CDR2 ANQGSEA. DNA for the CDR3: TGCAGCGTTGAATTCGGGGGATTGGAGACCCAGTACTTC. Translated, it gives CSVEFGGLETQYF.

The chain uses TRBV7-2 and TRBJ1-5; D may be TRBD1 (5 bases). The germline V gene encodes CDR1 SGHTA and CDR2 FQGNSA. The length of the CDR3 is 15 residues. Trimming shortened V by 4 bases and J by 5 bases, and 15 bases separated the two germline ends. The CDR3 coding sequence is TGTGCCAGCAGCTCGCACCCAGGGTCATATCAGCCCCAGCATTTT. This encodes CASSSHPGSYQPQHF.

This chain links TRBV10-2 with TRBJ1-3; 8 nucleotides match TRBD1. CDR3 length equals 13 residues. The germline V gene encodes CDR1 WSHSY and CDR2 SAAADI. Losses at the gene ends were 7 bases for V and 8 bases for J; bases not matched to a gene: 7. CDR3: CASIRQGTDTIYF. The CDR3 bases are TGCGCCAGCATCCGACAGGGGACAGACACCATATATTTT.

This clone appeared a few times. The chain carries TRBV27 and TRBJ2-3, with 11 bases matching TRBD1. Germline CDR1 reads MNHEY; CDR2 reads SMNVEV (reference sequence). The J segment lost 8 bases and the V segment lost 6 bases, leaving 10 bases of the junction unmatched. This CDR3 comprises 15 residues. CDR3 protein: CASRVPGQGDGTQYF. DNA of the CDR3: TGTGCCAGCAGAGTCCCGGGACAGGGGGACGGTACGCAGTATTTT.

This clone has only a few counts. This rearrangement joins TRBV4-1 to TRBJ1-1; D ambiguous. The CDR3 runs 12 residues. V was clipped by 0 bases and J by 7 bases, with 6 bases between them. Germline CDR1 reads MGHRA; CDR2 reads YSYEKL. Written as DNA, the CDR3 is TGCGCCAGCAGCCAAGATGCGGGTGAAGCTTTCTTT. Its protein product is CASSQDAGEAFF.

The chain combines TRBV7-8 with TRBJ2-7, with 8 bases that match TRBD1. The CDR3 sequence is 14 residues long. The V gene end was trimmed by 1 base and the J gene end by 5 bases; junction bases not matched to a gene: 4. Per germline, CDR1 SGHVS and CDR2 FQNEAQ. CDR3 DNA: TGTGCCAGCAGCTTAGGGACAGGGATCGACGAGCAGTACTTC. Translated: CASSLGTGIDEQYF.

This sequence joins TRBV11-3 and TRBJ2-3, with 12 bases fitting TRBD2. After removal of 6 bases from V and 5 bases from J, the junction contained 9 bases not matched to a gene. The CDR3 extends over 16 amino acids. In germline, CDR1 is SGHNT, CDR2 YENEEA. The CDR3 region is CASRSLAGGLLDTQYF. The CDR3 coding sequence is TGTGCCAGCAGAAGCCTAGCGGGGGGGCTCCTAGATACGCAGTATTTT.